This is a list of T cell receptor beta chains from one sample in a study of OX40 agonist ivuxolimab in advanced cancers. The repertoire was sequenced with immunoSEQ multiplex PCR; TCRdb's copy has only in-frame clones and lacks some. The repertoire includes about 58,000 clones, approximately 88% of them detected once, and about 3.5% sits in the top ten. The sequences come from CD4+ or CD8+ T cells sorted from blood, collected in a trial of the OX40 agonist ivuxolimab. These receptors were taken from an adult with an advanced solid tumor such as melanoma, head and neck, liver or kidney cancer. Each CDR3 is given without its conserved first and last residue.

v_call cdr3_aa
TRBV28 ASSLGGTGSFEQY
TRBV2 ASSSGRVLNSPLH
TRBV4-2 ASSREGTGDNEQF
TRBV6-1 ATLPPSGSSYEQY
TRBV27 ASTPRQGDPHEQY
TRBV4-3 ASSQEAAVRFSGANVLT
TRBV2 ASSGTGNGNTIY
TRBV18 ASSPDIRGLDYNEQF
TRBV27 ASTGQGVTGELF
TRBV18 ASSLGTLASTDTQY
TRBV2 ASRTGVVGFGTQY
TRBV6-5 ASRPGTGVYEQY
TRBV6-5 ASSGSGRGGELF
TRBV29-1 SVASGRSYSYNEQF
TRBV5-6 ASSRGLAEYNEQF
TRBV30 AWSEGGRSYEQY
TRBV2 ASSSTDTQY
TRBV27 ASSPSGRASEQY
TRBV7-2 ASITGTVNTEAF
TRBV10-1 ASSESGGEFNEQY
TRBV13 ASSLGLGVTGELF
TRBV28 ASIHPNTGELF
TRBV2 ASSAEGSFGDEQF
TRBV5-1 ASTLDRATTGELF
TRBV5-1 ASSLAADYGTDTQY
TRBV5-4 ASSLWDRAYEQY
TRBV7-9 ASSLVSFSGNTIY
TRBV6-1 ASSDMADTQY
TRBV30 AWMHRDRGNSPLH
TRBV7-2 ASSFGGSLGNTQY
TRBV10-3 ATRERDQPQH
TRBV7-2 ASSLAHGGASYEQY
TRBV15 ATSRDTEDPTNSPLH
TRBV18 ASSLQGEVNTEAF
TRBV6-6 ASIESWVSYEQY
TRBV5-1 ASSITGSGQETQY
TRBV5-4 ASSRRTSGRGSTDTQY
TRBV5-4 ASSPTTGSETQY
TRBV18 ASSPLTGMELNYGYT
TRBV29-1 SAQRESSEQF
TRBV7-9 ASSNVGGYT
TRBV7-9 ASSLGQPSGYT
TRBV30 AWSVHDSGNTIY
TRBV10-3 AISAPQGGDEQF
TRBV5-1 ASSLQGRADDNYGYT
TRBV30 AWSRESGNTIY
TRBV7-3 ASSLGAGSSTDTQY
TRBV5-1 ASSPRLAGVLGELF
TRBV18 ASSPGSTSTDTQY
TRBV19 ASSILGEEARD
TRBV5-4 ASSFSTGGIYGYT
TRBV6-1 ASSEYRYGYGYT
TRBV2 ASRATSGIYNEQF